This section outlines one TCR beta chain sequence together with its context. The data belong to a study of cytomegalovirus exposure and HLA in healthy donors. The study ran its PCR with 60 Vbeta and 13 Jbeta primers. Profiled with immunoSEQ multiplex PCR; TCRdb holds only in-frame clones, not every one. This table holds roughly 130,000 clones, about 76% found once. This TCR derives from a man aged 40-49 years in good health and CMV-seropositive. The sequenced sample was PBMCs.

The CDR3 spells CASSTGGTDTQYF. CDR3 nucleotides: TGTGCCAGCAGTACTGGAGGCACAGATACGCAGTATTTT. This chain links TRBV2 with TRBJ2-3, with D hard to call. Germline V gene lookup returns CDR1 SNHLY and CDR2 FYNNEI. V shed 5 bases and J shed 1 base, with 7 bases lying between them. This CDR3 contains 13 residues.